These 22 T cell receptor beta chains were all obtained from the same sample, sequenced in a study of OX40 agonist ivuxolimab in advanced cancers. Profiling relied on immunoSEQ multiplex PCR, and the TCRdb table lists in-frame clones only, not all of them. In the table there are 60,000 to 70,000 clones, about nine tenths of which are singletons. This material consisted of CD4+ or CD8+ T cells sorted from blood, taken in a trial of the OX40 agonist ivuxolimab. Receptors originate from an adult with an advanced solid tumor such as melanoma, head and neck, liver or kidney cancer.

The chain combines TRBV6-5 with TRBJ1-1; D is uncertain. The CDR3 has 15 amino acids. CDR1 and CDR2 from the germline V gene are MNHEY and SVGAGI. V dropped 2 bases and J dropped 3 bases, with 13 bases sitting between them. The CDR3 is CASSYGLGRDTEAFF. CDR3 DNA: TGTGCCAGCAGTTACGGACTAGGGCGGGACACTGAAGCTTTCTTT.

V is TRBV7-6 and J is TRBJ2-7, with 9 nucleotides matching TRBD2. The V segment lost 5 bases and the J segment 5 bases; nucleotides outside the gene matches: 13. The CDR3 covers 16 residues. Germline-derived CDR1 and CDR2 are SGHVS and FNYEAQ. CDR3 protein: CASSPGNSGRPNEQYF. The CDR3, as DNA: TGTGCCAGCAGCCCCGGAAATAGCGGGAGACCCAACGAGCAGTACTTC.

V usage is TRBV29-1 and J usage is TRBJ1-2; D might be TRBD1 (6 bases). The germline V and J ends were trimmed by 4 bases and 2 bases, with 11 bases remaining between them. The CDR3 extends over 13 amino acids. CDR1 SQVTM and CDR2 ANQGSEA come from the germline V gene. The CDR3 spells CSVAGGTNYGYTF. The DNA of the CDR3 is TGCAGCGTTGCGGGGGGCACCAACTATGGCTACACCTTC.

The chain is built from TRBV7-6 and TRBJ2-1, with unresolved D. Germline CDR1 SGHVS, CDR2 FNYEAQ. Trimming took off 7 bases at V and 5 bases at J, with 12 bases between the two ends. This CDR3 is 13 amino acids long. CDR3 DNA: TGTGCCAGCACCCACCCCTTCGACAATGAGCAGTTCTTC. It specifies CASTHPFDNEQFF. Full variable domain (missing parts from reference TRBV7-6 and TRBJ2-1): GAGVSQSPRYKVTKRGQDVALRCDPISGHVSLYWYRQALGQGPEFLTYFNYEAQQDKSGLPNDRFSAERPEGSISTLTIQRTEQRDSAMYRCASTHPFDNEQFFGPGTRLTVL.

The table lists this clone with a count of one. The V and J genes are TRBV5-1 and TRBJ2-2, with TRBD1 matching over 11 bases. This CDR3 spans 15 amino acids. Germline lookup yields CDR1 SGHRS and CDR2 YFSETQ. J lost 6 bases, V lost 4 bases, and 5 bases had no gene match. The CDR3, as DNA: TGCGCCAGCAGCCCCGGGACAGGGGGTCCCGGGGAGCTGTTTTTT. Amino acid sequence: CASSPGTGGPGELFF.

J is TRBJ2-4 and V is TRBV30; D unclear. Between the trimmed V and J ends, which lost 3 bases and 1 base, there was a span of 7 bases. Germline V gene lookup returns CDR1 GTSNPN and CDR2 SVGIG (reference sequence). The CDR3 is made up of 13 amino acids. The CDR3 sequence: CAWRAPAKNIQYF. CDR3 in DNA: TGTGCCTGGAGGGCCCCGGCCAAAAACATTCAGTACTTC.

The V and J genes are TRBV2 and TRBJ2-3; 10 bases agree with TRBD2. V shed 4 bases and J 4 bases; nucleotides not matched to a gene: 5. Germline CDR1 is SNHLY and CDR2 is FYNNEI. This CDR3 is built from 15 residues. This CDR3 reads CASSASGGSADTQYF. The CDR3 bases are TGTGCCAGCAGTGCTAGCGGGGGTAGTGCAGATACGCAGTATTTT.

This chain uses TRBV2 with TRBJ1-2; D not certain. Trimming cost V 0 bases and J 7 bases, with 9 bases left between them. The CDR3 runs 13 residues. CDR1 SNHLY and CDR2 FYNNEI come from the germline V gene. CDR3 sequence: CASSEALFIGYTF. The CDR3 DNA is TGTGCCAGCAGTGAAGCGCTTTTCATTGGCTACACCTTC.

J is TRBJ2-1 and V is TRBV13; D remains unclear. This CDR3 spans 14 amino acids. V was cut by 7 bases and J by 4 bases, with 14 bases left in between. Germline assignment: CDR1 PRHDT and CDR2 FYEKMQ (reference sequence). The CDR3 sequence is CASTNLDQYNEQFF. The CDR3, as DNA: TGTGCCAGCACCAACCTGGACCAGTACAATGAGCAGTTCTTC.

The chain combines TRBV28 with TRBJ2-7; D not certain. Trimming removed 7 bases from V and 6 bases from J, with 19 bases in between. CDR1 and CDR2 (germline): MDHEN, SYDVKM. There are 14 residues in the CDR3. The chain's CDR3 is CASTPGSAFGEQYF. The CDR3 nucleotides read TGTGCCAGCACCCCCGGATCGGCGTTTGGCGAGCAGTACTTC.

V and J are TRBV6-5 and TRBJ2-7, with D possibly being TRBD1 or TRBD2 (6 bases each). V was trimmed by 7 bases and J by 1 base, leaving 14 bases between them. CDR3 length: 14 amino acids. The V gene's germline CDR1 is MNHEY and CDR2 SVGAGI. CDR3 sequence (DNA): TGTGCCAGCAAGAGGGGGGAACAATCCTACGAGCAGTACTTC. This translates into CASKRGEQSYEQYF.

This chain connects TRBV18 to TRBJ2-7; 7 nucleotides line up with TRBD1. Looked up from germline, CDR1 is KGHSH and CDR2 is LQKENI. V shed 2 bases, J shed 7 bases, and the junction held 11 bases outside the gene matches. This CDR3 is built from 15 residues. For the CDR3, the DNA is TGTGCCAGCTCACCAGACCGAACAGGGGTTGGTGAGCAGTACTTC. It codes for CASSPDRTGVGEQYF.

The V gene is TRBV5-1, the J gene TRBJ2-5, with D unresolved. CDR1 SGHRS and CDR2 YFSETQ come from the germline V gene. Trimming removed 4 bases at V and 4 bases at J, with 14 bases between. There are 14 residues in the CDR3. The CDR3 DNA is TGCGCCAGCAGCCCAGGCGATGGGCGAGAGACCCAGTACTTC. Protein sequence: CASSPGDGRETQYF.

This sequence joins TRBV4-1 and TRBJ1-2; a possible D gene is TRBD1 (5 bases). Germline CDR1 is MGHRA and CDR2 is YSYEKL. This CDR3 is 16 amino acids long. V was pared by 4 bases and J by 3 bases, with 18 bases between. CDR3 nucleotides: TGCGCCAGCAGCCCCGGGACCCCTAACGCATACTATGGCTACACCTTC. Protein: CASSPGTPNAYYGYTF.

V is TRBV2 and J is TRBJ1-1; 7 bases align to TRBD1. The V gene's germline CDR1 is SNHLY and CDR2 FYNNEI. The CDR3 totals 14 residues. V trimming: 2 bases; J trimming: 4 bases; junction bases outside the gene matches: 4. CDR3 sequence: CASSEYRGGTEAFF. The DNA for the CDR3 is TGTGCCAGCAGTGAATACAGGGGAGGCACTGAAGCTTTCTTT.

The chain links TRBV11-2 to TRBJ2-7, with a weak D call TRBD2 (6 bases). This CDR3 spans 13 amino acids. Trimming removed 3 bases from V and 7 bases from J, with 13 bases in between. CDR1 is SGHAT, CDR2 FQNNGV, per germline. CDR3 amino acids: CASSLTMGGEQYF. In DNA form, the CDR3 reads TGTGCCAGCAGCTTGACAATGGGGGGAGAGCAGTACTTC.

The chain combines TRBV19 with TRBJ1-5, with 7 nucleotides matching TRBD1. CDR3 length: 14 residues. Germline-derived CDR1 and CDR2 are LNHDA and SQIVND (reference sequence). The ends lost 6 bases at V and 6 bases at J; junction bases unmatched: 8. The CDR3 spells CASRLEGAGQPQHF. CDR3 in DNA: TGTGCCAGTAGACTCGAGGGGGCAGGTCAGCCCCAGCATTTT.

This sequence joins TRBV14 and TRBJ2-3; TRBD1 matches at 7 bases. V shed 4 bases and J 2 bases; nucleotides not matched to a gene: 6. Per germline, CDR1 SGHDN and CDR2 FVKESK. The CDR3 totals 15 residues. The CDR3 reads CASSRYTGATDTQYF. The CDR3 DNA is TGTGCCAGCAGCCGCTATACAGGGGCCACAGATACGCAGTATTTT.

V and J are TRBV2 and TRBJ1-5, with 8 bases aligning to TRBD1. Trimming cost V 6 bases and J 4 bases; bases outside gene matches: 8. Germline V gene sequence: CDR1 SNHLY, CDR2 FYNNEI. The CDR3 covers 15 residues. CDR3 in amino acids: CASSPGTGTNQPQHF. The DNA of the CDR3 is TGTGCCAGCAGCCCAGGGACAGGCACTAATCAGCCCCAGCATTTT.

CDR3 coding DNA: TGTGCCAGTAAGGCAGACACAGATACGCAGTATTTT. Translating gives CASKADTDTQYF. The V gene is TRBV19, the J gene TRBJ2-3; D gene unclear. Germline V gene lookup returns CDR1 LNHDA and CDR2 SQIVND (reference sequence). V dropped 7 bases and J dropped 2 bases, with 7 bases sitting between them. The CDR3 extends over 12 amino acids.

The J gene is TRBJ1-6, the V gene TRBV30; D possibly corresponds to TRBD1 (5 bases). V shed 3 bases and J shed 10 bases, with 10 bases lying between them. Germline CDR1 is GTSNPN and CDR2 is SVGIG (reference sequence). This CDR3 region has 12 residues. The CDR3 reads CAWRRGRSPLHF. The CDR3 bases are TGTGCCTGGAGAAGGGGACGGTCACCCCTCCACTTT.

This chain connects TRBV18 to TRBJ2-2; D uncertain. Trimming removed 3 bases at V and 7 bases at J, with 9 bases between. Germline V gene sequence: CDR1 KGHSH, CDR2 LQKENI. The CDR3 totals 13 residues. The CDR3 DNA sequence: TGTGCCAGCTCACCCCCGACGTTCGGGGAGCTGTTTTTT. The encoded protein is CASSPPTFGELFF.